Listed below are T cell receptor beta chains from one sample, sequenced in a study of blood T cell repertoires in COVID-19. Assay: immunoSEQ multiplex PCR; the TCRdb copy retains only in-frame clones and omits some. The profile shows 200,000 to 250,000 clones, 83% of them singletons. Sequences were obtained from peripheral blood. The receptors here all came from a woman aged 25 to 39 with COVID-19, enrolled during active disease. CDR3s include the opening cysteine and the closing phenylalanine or tryptophan. The order of the fields is D gene, V gene, clone size, CDR3 length, J gene, CDR3 DNA, CDR3 protein. A D gene is named only where the DNA matches it firmly. A row's size may be missing; if present it is once, few, many or a size class.

>-|TRBV5-4|-|16|TRBJ2-5
TGTGCCAGCAGCGAAGGAGGGAGTTCGTACCAAGAGACCCAGTACTTC
CASSEGGSSYQETQYF
>-|TRBV10-3|-|14|TRBJ2-2
TGTGCCATCAGTGAGGCAGTCAACACCGGGGAGCTGTTTTTT
CAISEAVNTGELFF
>-|TRBV21-1|-|14|TRBJ1-1
TGTGCCAGCAGCAAAGTTCGGGGGAACACTGAAGCTTTCTTT
CASSKVRGNTEAFF
>-|TRBV7-2|-|16|TRBJ1-2
TGTGCCAGCAGCCCCCAAATAGTAGGTCGGGACTATGGCTACACCTTC
CASSPQIVGRDYGYTF
>TRBD1|TRBV7-9|-|17|TRBJ1-6
TGTGCCAGCAGCCGTCGCCCCACGGGACAGTTTAATTCACCCCTCCACTTT
CASSRRPTGQFNSPLHF
>TRBD1|TRBV7-2|-|15|TRBJ2-5
TGTGCCAGCAGCTTAGCGACAGGGTCACAAGAGACCCAGTACTTC
CASSLATGSQETQYF
>TRBD1|TRBV6-4|-|13|TRBJ1-2
TGTGCCAGCAGTTCCGGACAGGGGTTTGGCTACACCTTC
CASSSGQGFGYTF
>TRBD2|TRBV7-2|-|14|TRBJ2-2
TGTGCCAGCGTTATAGCGGGAGATACCGGGGAGCTGTTTTTT
CASVIAGDTGELFF
>-|TRBV3-1/TRBV3-2|-|15|TRBJ1-1
TGTGCCAGCAGCCCCAGCAGCGGACTTGGGACTGAAGCTTTCTTT
CASSPSSGLGTEAFF
>TRBD2|TRBV10-3|-|16|TRBJ2-1
TGTGCCATCACCAAAACCGGGACTAGCGGTTACAATGAGCAGTTCTTC
CAITKTGTSGYNEQFF
>-|TRBV11-2|-|15|TRBJ1-3
TGTGCCAGCAGCTTAGTCGGGGACTCTGGAAACACCATATATTTT
CASSLVGDSGNTIYF
>-|TRBV2|-|13|TRBJ2-1
TGTGCCAGCAGTGTTGAGCTCTACAATGAGCAGTTCTTC
CASSVELYNEQFF
>-|TRBV27|-|15|TRBJ1-2
TGTGCCAGCAGTATTGCCCGGGGGAACCACTATGGCTACACCTTC
CASSIARGNHYGYTF
>TRBD2|TRBV27|-|13|TRBJ2-2
TGTGCCAGCAGTTCCGGGGGGGCCGGGGAGCTGTTTTTT
CASSSGGAGELFF
>-|TRBV16|-|17|TRBJ1-2
TGTGCCAGCAGCCCGCATTACGCGGACAGATCAAAATATGGCTACACCTTC
CASSPHYADRSKYGYTF
>TRBD1|TRBV5-4|-|17|TRBJ1-1
TGTGCCAGCAGCTTGGAACCACAGGGGGCGATCAACACTGAAGCTTTCTTT
CASSLEPQGAINTEAFF
>-|TRBV4-3|-|16|TRBJ1-4
TGCGCCAGCAGCCAAAACCCGGACAGCCGAAATGAAAAACTGTTTTTT
CASSQNPDSRNEKLFF
>-|TRBV27|-|17|TRBJ2-7
TGTGCCAGCAGTTTCTCCCCTACAGGGTTCAGCTCCTACGAGCAGTACTTC
CASSFSPTGFSSYEQYF
>TRBD1|TRBV6-5|-|15|TRBJ2-3
TGTGCCAGCAGGGGGCAGGGGGCGAGCACAGATACGCAGTATTTT
CASRGQGASTDTQYF
>TRBD2|TRBV18|-|16|TRBJ2-3
TGTGCCAGCTCACCGTTAGCGGGGGCTAGCACAGATACGCAGTATTTT
CASSPLAGASTDTQYF
>-|TRBV21-1|-|14|TRBJ2-7
TGTGCCAGCAGCACCCGGACAGGGTCGTACGAGCAGTACTTC
CASSTRTGSYEQYF
>TRBD2|TRBV13|-|16|TRBJ2-7
TGTGCCAGCAGCTACCGTAGGGGCGGGAGATCCTACGAGCAGTACTTC
CASSYRRGGRSYEQYF
>-|TRBV28|-|17|TRBJ1-3
TGTGCCAGCAGCCCATTCGACAGGTTGAGCTCTGGAAACACCATATATTTT
CASSPFDRLSSGNTIYF
>-|TRBV7-7|-|15|TRBJ1-3
TGTGCCAGCAGCGATGGTCGAGGTGCTGGAAACACCATATATTTT
CASSDGRGAGNTIYF
>TRBD2|TRBV5-1|-|21|TRBJ2-2
TGCGCCAGCAGCTTGGGGCTGACTAGCGGGGGGCCTGACGCGAACACCGGGGAGCTGTTTTTT
CASSLGLTSGGPDANTGELFF
>-|TRBV27|-|16|TRBJ1-5
TGTGCCAGCAGTTCCATGCCCAGGGGTAGAGATCAGCCCCAGCATTTT
CASSSMPRGRDQPQHF
>-|TRBV7-9|-|17|TRBJ2-3
TGTGCCAGCAGCTTTTCGGGAGCACAACTTAGCACAGATACGCAGTATTTT
CASSFSGAQLSTDTQYF
>-|TRBV6-2/TRBV6-3|once|15|TRBJ2-5
TGTGCCAGCAGTTACGGTTGGACAGATCAAGAGACCCAGTACTTC
CASSYGWTDQETQYF
>-|TRBV18|-|14|TRBJ1-1
TGTGCCAGCTCACCGACAGTTCCGAACACTGAAGCTTTCTTT
CASSPTVPNTEAFF
>TRBD1|TRBV24-1|-|14|TRBJ1-2
TGTGCCACCAGTGACCTAGACAGGGTCTATGGCTACACCTTC
CATSDLDRVYGYTF
>TRBD1|TRBV6-5|-|15|TRBJ1-2
TGTGCCAGCAGTTACCAGACAGGGGGCGGCTATGGCTACACCTTC
CASSYQTGGGYGYTF
>-|TRBV24-1|-|13|TRBJ1-2
TGTGCCACCAGTGACCGGACTGCTATGGGCTACACCTTC
CATSDRTAMGYTF
>-|TRBV30|few|14|TRBJ1-5
TGTGCCTGGAGTGCAGACATTAGCAATCAGCCCCAGCATTTT
CAWSADISNQPQHF
>TRBD2|TRBV12-5|-|14|TRBJ2-7
TGTGCTAGTGCCGTTAGCGGGAGTAGCTACGAGCAGTACTTC
CASAVSGSSYEQYF
>-|TRBV21-1|once|19|TRBJ2-7
TGTGCCAGCCACACACGGGAAGGGTTTCAGGTCCACCCTAACTACGAGCAGTACTTC
CASHTREGFQVHPNYEQYF
>-|TRBV19|-|9|TRBJ2-7
TGTGCCAGTGAGGGCGAGCAGTACTTC
CASEGEQYF
>TRBD2|TRBV3-1/TRBV3-2|few|14|TRBJ2-7
TGTGCCAGCAGCCCAGGACTAGCGGGTTACGAGCAGTACTTC
CASSPGLAGYEQYF
>-|TRBV7-2|-|12|TRBJ2-7
TGTGCCAGCAGCGCCTACAGGGACGAGCAGTACTTC
CASSAYRDEQYF
>-|TRBV7-6|-|14|TRBJ2-7
TGTGCCAGCAGCTTAGCAGGGGCGGCCTACGAGCAGTACTTC
CASSLAGAAYEQYF
>-|TRBV6-5|once|12|TRBJ2-3
TGTGCCAGCCCGGGGGTCACAGATACGCAGTATTTT
CASPGVTDTQYF
>TRBD1|TRBV7-2|-|13|TRBJ2-7
TGTGCCAGCAGCCCGGGACAGGGGAGGGAGCAGTACTTC
CASSPGQGREQYF
>-|TRBV19|-|15|TRBJ1-1
TGTGCCAGTAGTATAGCGCCAGGGGAAGAGACTGAAGCTTTCTTT
CASSIAPGEETEAFF
>TRBD1|TRBV3-1/TRBV3-2|-|16|TRBJ2-2
TGTGCCAGCAGCCAGGAGGAGGGACAGGGTTCCGGGGAGCTGTTTTTT
CASSQEEGQGSGELFF
>TRBD2|TRBV7-3|-|15|TRBJ2-3
TGTGCCAGCAGCCCTAGCGGGGGGTCCACAGATACGCAGTATTTT
CASSPSGGSTDTQYF
>-|TRBV30|-|14|TRBJ1-4
TGTGCCTGGAGTGTCGGAGGGATTAATGAAAAACTGTTTTTT
CAWSVGGINEKLFF
>-|TRBV21-1|-|14|TRBJ1-1
TGTGCCAGCAGCAGAGGAAACTTGAACACTGAAGCTTTCTTT
CASSRGNLNTEAFF
>-|TRBV20-1|-|11|TRBJ2-7
TGCAGTGCTAGTATACTGTACGAGCAGTACTTC
CSASILYEQYF
>TRBD1|TRBV28|-|15|TRBJ2-2
TGTGCCAGCAGTGTGACAGGGTTTAGCACCGGGGAGCTGTTTTTT
CASSVTGFSTGELFF
>TRBD2|TRBV5-4|-|16|TRBJ2-1
TGTGCCAGCAGTCATAGCGGGAGGCCCTCCTACAATGAGCAGTTCTTC
CASSHSGRPSYNEQFF
>-|TRBV30|-|13|TRBJ1-2
TGTGCCTGGAGTCGGGGACACTTCTATGGCTACACCTTC
CAWSRGHFYGYTF
>-|TRBV2|few|13|TRBJ1-2
TGTGCCAGCAGTGCCGGCCCTAGGTTTGGCTACACCTTC
CASSAGPRFGYTF
>-|TRBV7-9|few|12|TRBJ1-3
TGTGCCAGCAGTAGACAGGGAAACACCATATATTTT
CASSRQGNTIYF
>-|TRBV4-1|few|15|TRBJ1-3
TGCGCCAGCACCCAACAGGGTATAATAGGAAACACCATATATTTT
CASTQQGIIGNTIYF
>TRBD1|TRBV18|-|15|TRBJ2-3
TGTGCCAGCTCAACAGGACAGGGGTCCCCAGATACGCAGTATTTT
CASSTGQGSPDTQYF
>TRBD2|TRBV4-1|-|14|TRBJ2-1
TGCGCCACCACTAGAACGGGAGGGCATTATGAGCAGTTCTTC
CATTRTGGHYEQFF
>-|TRBV7-2|few|13|TRBJ1-1
TGTGCCAGCAGCCGAGGGCCGAACACTGAAGCTTTCTTT
CASSRGPNTEAFF